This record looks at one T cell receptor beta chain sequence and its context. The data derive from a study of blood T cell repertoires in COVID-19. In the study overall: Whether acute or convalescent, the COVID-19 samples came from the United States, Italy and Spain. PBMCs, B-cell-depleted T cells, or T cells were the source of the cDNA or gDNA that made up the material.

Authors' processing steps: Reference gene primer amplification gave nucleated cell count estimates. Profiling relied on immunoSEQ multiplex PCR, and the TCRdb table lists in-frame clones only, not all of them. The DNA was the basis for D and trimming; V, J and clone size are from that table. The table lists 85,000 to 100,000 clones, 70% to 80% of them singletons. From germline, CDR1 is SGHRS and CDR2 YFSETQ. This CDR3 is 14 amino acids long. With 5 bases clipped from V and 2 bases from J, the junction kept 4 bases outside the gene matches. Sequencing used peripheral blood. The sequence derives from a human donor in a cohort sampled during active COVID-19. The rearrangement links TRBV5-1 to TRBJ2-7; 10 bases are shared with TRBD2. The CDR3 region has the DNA TGCGCCAGCAGACTTCTAGCGGGAGCCTACGAGCAGTACTTC. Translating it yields CASRLLAGAYEQYF.